The rows below give T cell receptor beta chains drawn from one sample of a study of beta chain features in type 1 diabetes. Clones were read by immunoSEQ multiplex PCR, and TCRdb kept only the in-frame ones, dropping some. The data contain about 360,000 clones, roughly 12% of them singletons. Sequencing input: naive CD4+ T cells from blood. The receptors originated from a woman aged 18-35 years with type 1 diabetes. The CDR3 runs from the conserved cysteine through the conserved F or W. Each record gives: D gene, J gene, V gene, clone size, CDR3 length, CDR3 DNA, CDR3 protein. The D gene is left open where the match is weak. Some rows have no size entry. The others give once, few or many, or a class for an expanded clone.

NA,TRBJ2-1,TRBV7-2,few,13,TGTGCCAGCAGCTTAAGACGGGACAATGAGCAGTTCTTC,CASSLRRDNEQFF
TRBD2,TRBJ2-3,TRBV19,NA,15,TGTGCCAGTAGTATCCGAGCGGGAGGTTGGGATACGCAGTATTTT,CASSIRAGGWDTQYF
TRBD2,TRBJ2-5,TRBV5-6,few,17,TGTGCCAGCAGCTGGGTAGCGGGAGGGCCGGTGGTTGAGACCCAGTACTTC,CASSWVAGGPVVETQYF
TRBD2,TRBJ2-7,TRBV6-5,NA,13,TGTGCCAGCAGCCGACGCGGGAGATACGAGCAGTACTTC,CASSRRGRYEQYF
NA,TRBJ2-1,TRBV4-1,few,12,TGCGCCAGCAGCCTATGGACATTGTCTGCATTCTTC,CASSLWTLSAFF
NA,TRBJ2-1,TRBV29-1,few,13,TGCAGCGTTGAGAGGATTAGCGACAATGAGCAGTTCTTC,CSVERISDNEQFF
TRBD1,TRBJ1-1,TRBV14,NA,14,TGTGCCAGCAGTCGTGGACAGGGGAACACTGAAGCTTTCTTT,CASSRGQGNTEAFF
TRBD1,TRBJ1-4,TRBV28,NA,15,TGTGCCAGCCACTCTCAAGGGGCAGGGGGCGAAAGACTGTTTTTT,CASHSQGAGGERLFF
TRBD1,TRBJ2-6,TRBV29-1,few,16,TGCAGCGTGAGACAGGGTGGTCTCTCTGGGGCCAACGTCCTGACTTTC,CSVRQGGLSGANVLTF
NA,TRBJ1-2,TRBV27,NA,14,TGTGCCAGCAGTTCCTTGACAGGAGTCTATGGCTACACCTTC,CASSSLTGVYGYTF
NA,TRBJ2-3,TRBV7-2,few,15,TGTGCCAGCAGCCCATTGGGGGCGGGAGTAGATACGCAGTATTTT,CASSPLGAGVDTQYF
TRBD1,TRBJ2-7,TRBV13,few,13,TGTGCCAGCAGCCGGGACAGGACTTACGAGCAGTACTTC,CASSRDRTYEQYF
TRBD2,TRBJ2-7,TRBV5-1,few,14,TGCGCCAGCAGCTTCGGCGGGAGTGCATACGAGCAGTACTTC,CASSFGGSAYEQYF
NA,TRBJ1-3,TRBV6-5,NA,14,TGTGCCAGCAGATCAGGACAGACTGGAAACACCATATATTTT,CASRSGQTGNTIYF
NA,TRBJ1-5,TRBV30,NA,13,TGTGCCTGGAGTGTTGAGGGTAATCAGCCCCAGCATTTT,CAWSVEGNQPQHF
TRBD1,TRBJ2-7,TRBV7-2,few,15,TGTGCCAGCAGGCCCAGACAGGGGGCCGCGGACGAGCAGTACTTC,CASRPRQGAADEQYF
NA,TRBJ2-3,TRBV6-4,few,13,TGTGCCAGCAGTGACTCAGCGACAGATACGCAGTATTTT,CASSDSATDTQYF
NA,TRBJ2-6,TRBV25-1,NA,13,TGTGCCAGCGGACGGAGAGGGACTAACGTCCTGACTTTC,CASGRRGTNVLTF
TRBD1,TRBJ1-6,TRBV4-1,NA,15,TGCGCCAGCAGCCAACACTACAGGGGGAATTCACCCCTCCACTTT,CASSQHYRGNSPLHF
NA,TRBJ1-4,TRBV7-9,NA,14,TGTGCCAGCAGCCCCCAGGGCTTGGGTGAAAAACTGTTTTTT,CASSPQGLGEKLFF
TRBD2,TRBJ2-3,TRBV27,NA,18,TGTGCCAGCAGTTTATCCCCCCACGGGGCCACGGGAGGAGATACGCAGTATTTT,CASSLSPHGATGGDTQYF
NA,TRBJ2-6,TRBV30,few,15,TGTGCCTGGACGGCGGGTCAGTCTGGGGCCAACGTCCTGACTTTC,CAWTAGQSGANVLTF
NA,TRBJ2-5,TRBV6-6,few,15,TGTGCCAGCACGAGACCCGGGAGCCTTCGGGAGACCCAGTACTTC,CASTRPGSLRETQYF
NA,TRBJ2-7,TRBV14,few,11,TGTGCCAGCAGCCTAAGCTGGGAGCAGTACTTC,CASSLSWEQYF
NA,TRBJ2-7,TRBV30,few,13,TGTGCCTGGCGACAGGGAGGTTTGCACGAGCAGTACTTC,CAWRQGGLHEQYF
NA,TRBJ1-2,TRBV5-1,few,13,TGCGCCAGCAGCTTGGGAACAGCTAAGTTCTACACCTTC,CASSLGTAKFYTF
NA,TRBJ1-1,TRBV30,NA,14,TGTGCCTGGAGTGTCCTCCGGGGGGCGGCTGAAGCTTTCTTT,CAWSVLRGAAEAFF
NA,TRBJ1-3,TRBV4-3,NA,17,TGCGCCAGCAGCCAAGAACGGCAGGGCGTAGTAGGAAACACCATATATTTT,CASSQERQGVVGNTIYF
TRBD1,TRBJ2-5,TRBV4-1,few,16,TGCGCCAGCAGCCAAGGACGGACAGGGGATAGGGAGACCCAGTACTTC,CASSQGRTGDRETQYF
TRBD2,TRBJ2-1,TRBV2,NA,15,TGTGCCAGCAGTCTAGCGGGTTCGTCCTACAATGAGCAGTTCTTC,CASSLAGSSYNEQFF
TRBD1,TRBJ1-1,TRBV5-4,NA,16,TGTGCCAGCAGCTTTGGGCAGGGGGCTGGCGGCACTGAAGCTTTCTTT,CASSFGQGAGGTEAFF
NA,TRBJ1-5,TRBV30,NA,13,TGTGCCTGGAGTTGGTCGCCGGGTCAGCCCCAGCATTTT,CAWSWSPGQPQHF
NA,TRBJ1-1,TRBV2,few,12,TGTGCCAGCTCAGAGGAGAACACTGAAGCTTTCTTT,CASSEENTEAFF
TRBD1,TRBJ2-6,TRBV7-9,NA,18,TGTGCCAGCAGCTCCCAAAATACAGGGGGCTCTGGGGCCAACGTCCTGACTTTC,CASSSQNTGGSGANVLTF
NA,TRBJ2-3,TRBV11-2,NA,13,TGTGCCAGCAGCTTAGCGGGGACAGATACGCAGTATTTT,CASSLAGTDTQYF
TRBD1,TRBJ2-5,TRBV11-2,few,17,TGTGCCAGCAGCCCATCAATACGCGGGACAGGGGAAGAGACCCAGTACTTC,CASSPSIRGTGEETQYF
NA,TRBJ1-5,TRBV19,few,13,TGTGCCGCCCACGGGACACTATATCAGCCCCAGCATTTT,CAAHGTLYQPQHF
NA,TRBJ2-1,TRBV9,few,11,TGTGCCAGCAGCGTAGCGTCGGAGCAGTTCTTC,CASSVASEQFF
NA,TRBJ2-2,TRBV30,NA,15,TGTGCCTGGAGCAGAGACCTCAGCGGTACCGGGGAGCTGTTTTTT,CAWSRDLSGTGELFF